One TCR beta chain is described in this entry. With 6 bases clipped from V and 2 bases from J, the junction kept 3 bases outside the gene matches. The CDR3 consists of 13 residues. From germline, CDR1 is MNHEY and CDR2 SVGAGI. The data were obtained in a study of control samples from healthy donors and cancer patients. Only in-frame clones appear in the TCRdb table, and some are missing; sequencing was by immunoSEQ multiplex PCR. Here the sample spans 150,000 to 200,000 clones, around 90% being singletons. The sequence was obtained from a man aged 25-40 years in good health. The sample consisted of blood. The rearrangement uses TRBV6-5 and TRBJ2-7; TRBD1 aligns across 8 bases. The CDR3 spells CASSMTGAYEQYF. CDR3 nucleotides: TGTGCCAGCAGCATGACAGGGGCCTACGAGCAGTACTTC.